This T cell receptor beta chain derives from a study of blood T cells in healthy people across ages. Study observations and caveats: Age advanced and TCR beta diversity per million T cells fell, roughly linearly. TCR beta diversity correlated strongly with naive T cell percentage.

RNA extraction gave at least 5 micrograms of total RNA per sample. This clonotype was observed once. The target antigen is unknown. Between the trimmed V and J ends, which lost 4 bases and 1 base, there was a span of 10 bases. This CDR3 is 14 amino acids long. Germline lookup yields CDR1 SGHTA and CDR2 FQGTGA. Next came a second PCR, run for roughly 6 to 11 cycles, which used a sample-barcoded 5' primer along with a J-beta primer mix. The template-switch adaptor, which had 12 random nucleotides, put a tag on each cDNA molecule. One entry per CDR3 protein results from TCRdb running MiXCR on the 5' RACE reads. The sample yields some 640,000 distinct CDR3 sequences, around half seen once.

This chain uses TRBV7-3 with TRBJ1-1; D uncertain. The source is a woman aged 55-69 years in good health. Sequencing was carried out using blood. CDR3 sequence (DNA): TGTGCCAGCAGCTCCGCACCCGGGAACACTGAAGCTTTCTTT. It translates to CASSSAPGNTEAFF.